This record looks at one TCR beta chain sequence and its context. The entry originates in a study of blood T cell repertoires in COVID-19. Across the whole study: Samples taken during acute and convalescent COVID-19 were collected in the United States, Italy and Spain. PBMCs, B-cell-depleted T cells, or T cells were the source of the cDNA or gDNA that made up the material.

How the authors handled the data: Nucleated cell number was recorded as an estimate derived from reference gene primer amplification. Assay: immunoSEQ multiplex PCR; the TCRdb copy retains only in-frame clones and omits some. That table is the source of V, J and clone size, and D and trimming were worked out from the DNA. The sample includes about 200,000 clones, 85% to 90% of them seen just once. Trimming at V came to 0 bases and at J to 7 bases, leaving 3 bases not matched to a gene. Germline V gene lookup returns CDR1 MNHNS and CDR2 SASEGT. This CDR3 comprises 15 residues. The chain couples TRBV6-1 to TRBJ2-1; the match to TRBD2 covers 10 bases. This clonotype was sampled from a man aged 80 or over with acute or convalescent COVID-19. The sequencing sample was made of peripheral blood. The CDR3 DNA is TGTGCCAGCAGTGAAGCGCTAGCGGGAGTGAATGAGCAGTTCTTC. Translation gives CASSEALAGVNEQFF.